A single sample gave rise to the 11 T cell receptor beta chains below, sequenced in a study of shared clonotypes between healthy human individuals. Assay used: immunoSEQ multiplex PCR; TCRdb lists only in-frame clones, some missing. The table lists some 2,500,000 clones, less than 95% of them singletons. Sequenced: naive CD4+ T cells from PBMCs. The subset: CD45RA+ positively selected. These receptors came from a man between 18 and 35 years old in good health. Some clones in this sample may be carry-over from other donors' samples.

The CDR3 reads CASTRTGDAGTEAFF. The DNA of the CDR3 is TGTGCCAGTACAAGGACAGGGGACGCTGGGACTGAAGCTTTCTTT. The V and J genes are TRBV19 and TRBJ1-1, with 9 bases that match TRBD1. The CDR3 is made up of 15 amino acids. CDR1 and CDR2 from the germline V gene are LNHDA and SQIVND (reference sequence). V lost 7 bases, J lost 5 bases, and 11 bases stayed unmatched.

DNA for the CDR3: TGTGCCAGCAGTTTATTTGGTCCCATAGCGGGAGGGCCAAGCTACGAGCAGTACTTC. Its translation: CASSLFGPIAGGPSYEQYF. This chain uses TRBV27 with TRBJ2-7; the match to TRBD2 covers 11 bases. Germline values: CDR1 MNHEY, CDR2 SMNVEV (reference sequence). V shed 1 base and J 3 bases; nucleotides not matched to a gene: 14. The CDR3 consists of 19 residues.

J is TRBJ1-1 and V is TRBV4-3; D unclear. Trimming pared 3 bases from V and 1 base from J, leaving 6 bases between. This CDR3 is built from 13 residues. Germline CDR1 LGHNA, CDR2 YSLEER. CDR3 in DNA: TGCGCCAGCAGCCATGACCGGAACACTGAAGCTTTCTTT. Protein product: CASSHDRNTEAFF.

J is TRBJ1-2 and V is TRBV28; a possible D gene is TRBD1 (6 bases). The V gene's germline CDR1 is MDHEN and CDR2 SYDVKM. The CDR3 covers 16 residues. V lost 4 bases, J lost 8 bases, and 23 bases lay in between. CDR3 in amino acids: CASSWIQGIGRGGYTF. The CDR3 nucleotides read TGTGCCAGCAGTTGGATCCAGGGGATCGGGCGGGGCGGCTACACCTTC.

The rearrangement joins TRBV4-2 to TRBJ1-4, with 8 bases lining up with TRBD1. J was trimmed by 7 bases and V by 1 base; bases with no gene match: 2. The germline V gene has CDR1 LGHNA and CDR2 YNFKEQ. The CDR3 is 14 residues long. DNA for the CDR3: TGTGCCAGCAGCCAAGCAGGGGGCGGTGAAAAACTGTTTTTT. Translation gives CASSQAGGGEKLFF.

V is TRBV30 and J is TRBJ2-3; 14 bases fit TRBD2. Germline V CDR1 and CDR2: GTSNPN, SVGIG (reference sequence). V dropped 2 bases and J dropped 4; count of bases not matched to a gene: 2. CDR3 length: 15 residues. In DNA form, the CDR3 reads TGTGCCTGGAGTTTGGGACTAGCGGGGGCAGATACGCAGTATTTT. Translating gives CAWSLGLAGADTQYF.

The chain joins TRBV6-1 to TRBJ1-2; D is unresolved. Trimming shortened V by 4 bases and J by 8 bases, and 8 bases separated the two germline ends. Germline V gives CDR1 MNHNS, CDR2 SASEGT. The length of the CDR3 is 11 residues. CDR3 loop: CASSGVRGYTF. The CDR3 DNA follows: TGTGCCAGCAGTGGGGTCCGCGGCTACACCTTC.

The chain carries TRBV30 and TRBJ2-7, with TRBD2 matching over 9 bases. The trim removed 0 bases at V and 5 bases at J, leaving 5 bases unmatched. Germline CDR1 and CDR2: GTSNPN and SVGIG (reference sequence). The CDR3 loop spans 14 amino acids. CDR3 loop: CAWSVGLASHEQYF. In DNA, the CDR3 is TGTGCCTGGAGTGTAGGACTAGCGAGCCACGAGCAGTACTTC.

V is TRBV5-6 and J is TRBJ2-1; TRBD2 matches 8 bases. The CDR3 spans 11 residues. J lost 14 bases, V lost 1 base, and 2 bases had no gene match. Germline lookup yields CDR1 SGHDT and CDR2 YYEEEE. CDR3 coding DNA: TGTGCCAGCAGCTTGACGACTAGCGAGTTCTTC. This encodes CASSLTTSEFF.

The chain is built from TRBV5-4 and TRBJ2-2, with D possibly being TRBD1 or TRBD2 (5 bases each). The germline V and J ends were trimmed by 0 bases and 5 bases, with 8 bases remaining between them. The V gene's germline CDR1 is SGHNT and CDR2 YYREEE (reference sequence). The CDR3 has 14 residues. CDR3 nucleotide sequence: TGTGCCAGCAGCTTGGATTGGGGGACCGGGGAGCTGTTTTTT. Translation: CASSLDWGTGELFF. Filled out from reference TRBV5-4 and TRBJ2-2, the complete variable domain reads ETGVTQSPTHLIKTRGQQVTLRCSSQSGHNTVSWYQQALGQGPQFIFQYYREEENGRGNFPPRFSGLQFPNYSSELNVNALELDDSALYLCASSLDWGTGELFFGEGSRLTVL.

This clone was seen a single time. V usage is TRBV6-6 and J usage is TRBJ2-1; 11 nucleotides agree with TRBD2. This CDR3 has 15 amino acids. The germline V gene has CDR1 MNHNY and CDR2 SVGAGI (reference sequence). The V gene end was trimmed by 6 bases and the J gene end by 8 bases; junction bases not matched to a gene: 9. The CDR3 DNA reads TGTGCCAGCAGAAAACTAGCGGGAGAGGACTATGAGCAGTTCTTC. It specifies CASRKLAGEDYEQFF.